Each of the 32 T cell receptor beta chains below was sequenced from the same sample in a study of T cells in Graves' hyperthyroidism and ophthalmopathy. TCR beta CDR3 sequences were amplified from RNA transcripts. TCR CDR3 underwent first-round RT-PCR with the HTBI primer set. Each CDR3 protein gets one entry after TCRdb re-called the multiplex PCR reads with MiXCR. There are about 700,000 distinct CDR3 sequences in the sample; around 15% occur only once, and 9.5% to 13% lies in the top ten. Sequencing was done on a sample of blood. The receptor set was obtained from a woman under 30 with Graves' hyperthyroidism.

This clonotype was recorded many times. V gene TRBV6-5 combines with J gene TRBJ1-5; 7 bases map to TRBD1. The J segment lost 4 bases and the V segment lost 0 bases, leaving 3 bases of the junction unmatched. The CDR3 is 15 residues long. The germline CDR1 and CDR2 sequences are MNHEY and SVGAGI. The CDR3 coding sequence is TGTGCCAGCAGTTACTCGGGCAGGGGGAATCAGCCCCAGCATTTT. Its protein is CASSYSGRGNQPQHF.

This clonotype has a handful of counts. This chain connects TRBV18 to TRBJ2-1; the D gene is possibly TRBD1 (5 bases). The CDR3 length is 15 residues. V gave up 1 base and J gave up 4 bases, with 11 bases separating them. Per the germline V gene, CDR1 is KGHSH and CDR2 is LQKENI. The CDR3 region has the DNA TGTGCCAGCTCACCACGGGGCTATGGGTACAATGAGCAGTTCTTC. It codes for CASSPRGYGYNEQFF.

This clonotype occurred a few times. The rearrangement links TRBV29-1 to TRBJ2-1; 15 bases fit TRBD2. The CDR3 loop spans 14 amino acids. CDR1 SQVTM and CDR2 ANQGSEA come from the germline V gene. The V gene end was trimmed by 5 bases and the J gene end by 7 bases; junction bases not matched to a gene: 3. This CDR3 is CSVPGLAGGNEQFF. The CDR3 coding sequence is TGCAGCGTTCCCGGACTAGCGGGGGGGAATGAGCAGTTCTTC.

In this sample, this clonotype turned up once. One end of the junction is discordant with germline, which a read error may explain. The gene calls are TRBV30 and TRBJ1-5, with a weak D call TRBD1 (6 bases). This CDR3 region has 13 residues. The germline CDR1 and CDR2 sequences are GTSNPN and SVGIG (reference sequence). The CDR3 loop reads CAWSTGGNRPQHF. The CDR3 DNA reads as TGTGCCTGGAGTACCGGGGGCAATCGGCCCCAGCATTTT.

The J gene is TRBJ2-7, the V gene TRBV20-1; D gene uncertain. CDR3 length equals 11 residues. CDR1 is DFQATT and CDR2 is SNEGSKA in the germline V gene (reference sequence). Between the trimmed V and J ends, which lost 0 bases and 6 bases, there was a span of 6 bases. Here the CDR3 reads CSAREVSEQYF. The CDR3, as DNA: TGCAGTGCTAGAGAGGTTAGCGAGCAGTACTTC.

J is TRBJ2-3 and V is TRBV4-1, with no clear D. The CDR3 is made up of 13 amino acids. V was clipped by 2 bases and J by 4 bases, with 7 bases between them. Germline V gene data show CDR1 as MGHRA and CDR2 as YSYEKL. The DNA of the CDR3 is TGCGCCAGCAGCCAATCGTCCGCAGATACGCAGTATTTT. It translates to CASSQSSADTQYF.

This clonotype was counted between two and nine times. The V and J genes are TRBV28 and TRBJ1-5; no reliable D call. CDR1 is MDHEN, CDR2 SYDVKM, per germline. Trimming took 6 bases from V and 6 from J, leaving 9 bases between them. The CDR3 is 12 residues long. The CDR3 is CASRDQGQPQHF. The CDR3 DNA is TGTGCCAGCAGGGATCAAGGTCAGCCCCAGCATTTT.

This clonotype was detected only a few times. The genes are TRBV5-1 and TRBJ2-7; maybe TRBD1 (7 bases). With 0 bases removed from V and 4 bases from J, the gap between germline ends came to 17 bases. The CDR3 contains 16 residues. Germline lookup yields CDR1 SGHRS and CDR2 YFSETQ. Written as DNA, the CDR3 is TGCGCCAGCAGCTTGGCCGTGGGACAGACTAGGTACGAGCAGTACTTC. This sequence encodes CASSLAVGQTRYEQYF.

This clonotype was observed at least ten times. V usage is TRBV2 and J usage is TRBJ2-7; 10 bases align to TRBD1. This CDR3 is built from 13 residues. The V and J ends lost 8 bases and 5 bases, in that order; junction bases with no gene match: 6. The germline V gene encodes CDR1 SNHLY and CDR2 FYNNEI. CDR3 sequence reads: CASGGQGSNEQYF. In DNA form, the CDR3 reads TGTGCCAGCGGGGGACAGGGGAGCAACGAGCAGTACTTC. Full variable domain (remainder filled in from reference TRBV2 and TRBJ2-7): EPEVTQTPSHQVTQMGQEVILRCVPISNHLYFYWYRQILGQKVEFLVSFYNNEISEKSEIFDDQFSVERPDGSNFTLKIRSTKLEDSAMYFCASGGQGSNEQYFGPGTRLTVT.

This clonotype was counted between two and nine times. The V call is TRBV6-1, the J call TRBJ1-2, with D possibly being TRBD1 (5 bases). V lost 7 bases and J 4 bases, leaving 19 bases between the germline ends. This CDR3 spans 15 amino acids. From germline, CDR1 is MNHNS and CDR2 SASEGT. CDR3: CASTREARVGYGYTF. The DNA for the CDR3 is TGTGCCAGCACCCGAGAGGCCAGGGTGGGCTATGGCTACACCTTC.

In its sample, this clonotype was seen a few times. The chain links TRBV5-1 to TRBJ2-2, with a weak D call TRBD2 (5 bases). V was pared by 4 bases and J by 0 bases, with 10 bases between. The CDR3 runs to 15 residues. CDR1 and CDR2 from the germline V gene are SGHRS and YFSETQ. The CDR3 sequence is CASSQTGTNTGELFF. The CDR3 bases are TGCGCCAGCAGCCAAACCGGGACGAACACCGGGGAGCTGTTTTTT.

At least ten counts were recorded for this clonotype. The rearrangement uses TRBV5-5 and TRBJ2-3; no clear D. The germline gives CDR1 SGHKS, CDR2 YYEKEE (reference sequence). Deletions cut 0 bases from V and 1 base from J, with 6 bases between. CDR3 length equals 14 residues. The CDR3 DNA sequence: TGTGCCAGCAGCTTGGAATGGGGCACAGATACGCAGTATTTT. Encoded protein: CASSLEWGTDTQYF.

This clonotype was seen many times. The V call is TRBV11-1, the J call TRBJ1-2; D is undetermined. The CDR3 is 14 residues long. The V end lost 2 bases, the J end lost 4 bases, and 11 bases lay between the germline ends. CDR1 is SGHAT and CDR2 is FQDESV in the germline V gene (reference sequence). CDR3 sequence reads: CASSLNMNSYGYTF. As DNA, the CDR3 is TGTGCCAGCAGCTTAAACATGAATTCCTATGGCTACACCTTC.

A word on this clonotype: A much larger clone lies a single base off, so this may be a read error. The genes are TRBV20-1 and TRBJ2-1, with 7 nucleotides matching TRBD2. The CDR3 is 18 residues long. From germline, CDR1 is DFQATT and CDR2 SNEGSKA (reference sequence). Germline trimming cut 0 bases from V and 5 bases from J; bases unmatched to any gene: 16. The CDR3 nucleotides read TGCAGTGCTAGAGATCTGAGGACCCCGGGACTAAGCGACAATGAGCAGTTCTTC. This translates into CSARDLRTPGLSDNEQFF.

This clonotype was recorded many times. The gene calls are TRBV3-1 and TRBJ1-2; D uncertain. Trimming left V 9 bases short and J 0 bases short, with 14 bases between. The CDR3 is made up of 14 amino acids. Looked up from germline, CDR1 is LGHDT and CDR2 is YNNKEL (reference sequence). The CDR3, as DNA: TGTGCCAGTCGATTTGCCGGAGCTAACTATGGCTACACCTTC. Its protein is CASRFAGANYGYTF.

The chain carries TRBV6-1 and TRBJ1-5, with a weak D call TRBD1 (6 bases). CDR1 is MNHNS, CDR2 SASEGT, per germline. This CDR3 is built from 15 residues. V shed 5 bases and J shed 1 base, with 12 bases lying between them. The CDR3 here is CASSPTGISNQPQHF. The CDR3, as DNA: TGTGCCAGCAGTCCTACAGGGATAAGCAATCAGCCCCAGCATTTT.

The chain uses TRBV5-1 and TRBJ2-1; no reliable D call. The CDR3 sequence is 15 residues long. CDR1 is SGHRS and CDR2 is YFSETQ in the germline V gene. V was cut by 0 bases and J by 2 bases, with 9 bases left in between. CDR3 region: CASSLARSPYNEQFF. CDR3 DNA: TGCGCCAGCAGCTTGGCTCGCAGTCCCTACAATGAGCAGTTCTTC.

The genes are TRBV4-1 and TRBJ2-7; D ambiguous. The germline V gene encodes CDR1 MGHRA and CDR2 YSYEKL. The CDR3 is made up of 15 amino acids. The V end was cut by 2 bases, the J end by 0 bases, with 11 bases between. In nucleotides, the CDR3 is TGCGCCAGCAGCCAATACGAGTTGGCCTCCTACGAGCAGTACTTC. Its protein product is CASSQYELASYEQYF.

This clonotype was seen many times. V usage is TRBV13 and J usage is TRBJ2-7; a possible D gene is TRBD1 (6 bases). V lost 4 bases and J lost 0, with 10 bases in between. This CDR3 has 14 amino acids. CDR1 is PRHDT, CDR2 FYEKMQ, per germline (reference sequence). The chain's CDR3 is CASSSRGPSYEQYF. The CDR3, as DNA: TGTGCCAGCAGCTCCAGGGGTCCCTCCTACGAGCAGTACTTC.

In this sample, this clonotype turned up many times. CDR3 bases: TGTGCCAGCTCACAACAGGGAAGAGAGACCCAGTACTTC. This sequence encodes CASSQQGRETQYF. The chain uses TRBV18 and TRBJ2-5; TRBD1 is a possible D gene (6 bases). The germline V gene has CDR1 KGHSH and CDR2 LQKENI. CDR3 size: 13 residues. Trimming took 4 bases from V and 4 from J, leaving 10 bases between them.

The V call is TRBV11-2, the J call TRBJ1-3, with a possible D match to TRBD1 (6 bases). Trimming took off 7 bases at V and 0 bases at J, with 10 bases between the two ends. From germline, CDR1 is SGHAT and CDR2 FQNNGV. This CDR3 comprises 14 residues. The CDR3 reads CASTPGVSGNTIYF. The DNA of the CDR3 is TGTGCCAGCACCCCAGGGGTCTCTGGAAACACCATATATTTT. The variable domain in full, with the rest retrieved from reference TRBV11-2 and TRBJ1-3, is EAGVAQSPRYKIIEKRQSVAFWCNPISGHATLYWYQQILGQGPKLLIQFQNNGVVDDSQLPKDRFSAERLKGVDSTLKIQPAKLEDSAVYLCASTPGVSGNTIYFGEGSWLTVV.

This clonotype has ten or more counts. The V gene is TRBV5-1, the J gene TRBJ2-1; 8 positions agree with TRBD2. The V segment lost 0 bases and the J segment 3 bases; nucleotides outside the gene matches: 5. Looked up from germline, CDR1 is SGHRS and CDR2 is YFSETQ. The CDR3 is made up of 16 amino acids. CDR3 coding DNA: TGCGCCAGCAGCTTGGGATCGGGAGGGATCTACAATGAGCAGTTCTTC. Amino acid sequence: CASSLGSGGIYNEQFF.

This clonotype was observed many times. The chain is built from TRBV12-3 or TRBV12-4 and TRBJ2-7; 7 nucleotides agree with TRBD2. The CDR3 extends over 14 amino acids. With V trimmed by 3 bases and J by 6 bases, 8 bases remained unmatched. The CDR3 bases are TGTGCCAGCAGTTTGGGAGGGGCCCTTGGCGAGCAGTACTTC. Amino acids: CASSLGGALGEQYF.

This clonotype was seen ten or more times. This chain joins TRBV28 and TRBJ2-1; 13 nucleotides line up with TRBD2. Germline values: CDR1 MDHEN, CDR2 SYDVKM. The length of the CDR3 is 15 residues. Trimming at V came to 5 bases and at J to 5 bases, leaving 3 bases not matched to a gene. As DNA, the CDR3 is TGTGCCAGCAGTCGGACTAGCGGGAGTAACAATGAGCAGTTCTTC. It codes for CASSRTSGSNNEQFF.

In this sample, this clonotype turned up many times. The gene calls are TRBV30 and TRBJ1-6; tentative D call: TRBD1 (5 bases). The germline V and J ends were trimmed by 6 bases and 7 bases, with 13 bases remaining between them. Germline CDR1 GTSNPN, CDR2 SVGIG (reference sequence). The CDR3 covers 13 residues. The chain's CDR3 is CACPGFRNSPLHF. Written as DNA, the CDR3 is TGTGCCTGCCCAGGGTTTAGGAATTCACCCCTCCACTTT.

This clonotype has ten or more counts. CDR3 protein: CAWSVRRPNTEAFF. The CDR3 DNA is TGTGCCTGGAGTGTTAGACGGCCGAACACTGAAGCTTTCTTT. The rearrangement uses TRBV30 and TRBJ1-1; unclear D gene. The CDR3 runs to 14 residues. Germline loops: CDR1 GTSNPN, CDR2 SVGIG (reference sequence). Trimming stripped 0 bases from V and 1 base from J, with 9 bases between.

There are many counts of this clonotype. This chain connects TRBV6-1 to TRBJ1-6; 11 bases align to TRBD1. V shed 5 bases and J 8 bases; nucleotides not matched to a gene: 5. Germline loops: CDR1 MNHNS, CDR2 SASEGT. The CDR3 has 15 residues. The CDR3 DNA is TGTGCCAGCAGTTCTTGGACAGGGGGCGATTCACCCCTCCACTTT. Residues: CASSSWTGGDSPLHF.

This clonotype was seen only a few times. CDR3 DNA: TGTGCCAGCAGTTCTCGGCGACAGGGGCACACCGGGGAGCTGTTTTTT. Encoded protein: CASSSRRQGHTGELFF. The J gene is TRBJ2-2, the V gene TRBV28, with 8 bases fitting TRBD1. Germline CDR1 reads MDHEN; CDR2 reads SYDVKM. V trimming: 4 bases; J trimming: 3 bases; junction bases outside the gene matches: 7. CDR3 size: 16 residues.

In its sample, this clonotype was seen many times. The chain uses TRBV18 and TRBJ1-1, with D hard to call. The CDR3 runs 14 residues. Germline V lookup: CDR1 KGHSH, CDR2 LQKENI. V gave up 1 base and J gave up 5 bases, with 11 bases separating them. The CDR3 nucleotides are TGTGCCAGCTCACCACAGGAAGGCGGGACTGAAGCTTTCTTT. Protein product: CASSPQEGGTEAFF.

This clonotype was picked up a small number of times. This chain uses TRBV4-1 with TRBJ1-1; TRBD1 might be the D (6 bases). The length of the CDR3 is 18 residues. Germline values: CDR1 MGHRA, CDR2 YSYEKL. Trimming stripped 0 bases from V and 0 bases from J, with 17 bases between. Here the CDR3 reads CASSQDDARGDMNTEAFF. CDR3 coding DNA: TGCGCCAGCAGCCAAGATGACGCGCGAGGGGACATGAACACTGAAGCTTTCTTT.

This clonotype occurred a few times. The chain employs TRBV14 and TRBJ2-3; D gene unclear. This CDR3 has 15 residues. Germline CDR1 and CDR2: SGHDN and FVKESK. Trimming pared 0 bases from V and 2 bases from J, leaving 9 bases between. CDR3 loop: CASSQEGRLTDTQYF. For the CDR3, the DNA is TGTGCCAGCAGCCAAGAAGGACGACTCACAGATACGCAGTATTTT.

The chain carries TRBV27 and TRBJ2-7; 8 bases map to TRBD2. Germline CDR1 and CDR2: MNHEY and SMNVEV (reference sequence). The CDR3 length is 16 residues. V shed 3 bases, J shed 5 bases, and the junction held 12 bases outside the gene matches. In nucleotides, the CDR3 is TGTGCCAGCAGTTTCCGCCTGGCTAGCGGGTCCCACGAGCAGTACTTC. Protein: CASSFRLASGSHEQYF.